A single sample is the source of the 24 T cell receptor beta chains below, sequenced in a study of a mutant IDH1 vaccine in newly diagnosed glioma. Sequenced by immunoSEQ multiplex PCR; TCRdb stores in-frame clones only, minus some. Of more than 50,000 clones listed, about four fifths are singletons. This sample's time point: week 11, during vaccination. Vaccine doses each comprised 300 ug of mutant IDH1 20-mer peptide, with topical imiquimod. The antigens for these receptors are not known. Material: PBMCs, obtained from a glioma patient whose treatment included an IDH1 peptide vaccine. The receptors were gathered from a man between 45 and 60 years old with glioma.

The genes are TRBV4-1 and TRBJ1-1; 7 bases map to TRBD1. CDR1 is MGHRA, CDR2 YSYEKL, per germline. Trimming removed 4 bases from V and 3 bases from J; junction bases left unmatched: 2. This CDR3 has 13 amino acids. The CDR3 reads CASSRRGDTEAFF. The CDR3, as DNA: TGCGCCAGCAGCCGCAGGGGGGACACTGAAGCTTTCTTT.

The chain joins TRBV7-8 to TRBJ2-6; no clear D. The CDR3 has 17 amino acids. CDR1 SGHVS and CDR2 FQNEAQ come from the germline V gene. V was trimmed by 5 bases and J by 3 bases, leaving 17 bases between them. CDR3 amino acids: CASSPTNRLNGANVLTF. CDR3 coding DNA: TGTGCCAGCAGCCCCACTAACCGGTTGAATGGGGCCAACGTCCTGACTTTC.

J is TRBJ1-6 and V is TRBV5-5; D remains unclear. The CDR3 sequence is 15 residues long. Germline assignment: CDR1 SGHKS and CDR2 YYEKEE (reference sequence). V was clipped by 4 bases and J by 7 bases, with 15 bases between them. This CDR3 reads CASSRNDKLNSPLHF. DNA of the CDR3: TGTGCCAGCAGCCGCAATGACAAGCTGAATTCACCCCTCCACTTT.

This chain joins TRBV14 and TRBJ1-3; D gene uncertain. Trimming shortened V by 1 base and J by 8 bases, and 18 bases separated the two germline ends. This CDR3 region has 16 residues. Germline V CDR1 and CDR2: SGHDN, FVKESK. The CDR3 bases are TGTGCCAGCAGCCAAGTAGTTTCCCCGGCTTGGGACACCATATATTTT. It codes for CASSQVVSPAWDTIYF.

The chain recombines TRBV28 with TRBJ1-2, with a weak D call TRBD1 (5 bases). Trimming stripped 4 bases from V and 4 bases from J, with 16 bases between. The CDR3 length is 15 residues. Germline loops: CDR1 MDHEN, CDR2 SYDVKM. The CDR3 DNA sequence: TGTGCCAGCAGTTCTGCGGGACCTCTTACCTATGGCTACACCTTC. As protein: CASSSAGPLTYGYTF.

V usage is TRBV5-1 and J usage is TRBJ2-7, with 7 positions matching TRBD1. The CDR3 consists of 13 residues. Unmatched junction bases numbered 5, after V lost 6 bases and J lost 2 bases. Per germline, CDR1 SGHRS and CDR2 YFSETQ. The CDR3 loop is CASTKGAPYEQYF. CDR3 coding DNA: TGCGCCAGCACGAAGGGGGCCCCCTACGAGCAGTACTTC.

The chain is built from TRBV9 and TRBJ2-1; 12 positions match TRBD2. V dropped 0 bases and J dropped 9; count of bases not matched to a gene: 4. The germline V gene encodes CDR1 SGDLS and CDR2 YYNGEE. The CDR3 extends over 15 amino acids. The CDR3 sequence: CASSVASGGASEQFF. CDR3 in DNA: TGTGCCAGCAGCGTAGCTAGCGGGGGGGCCAGTGAGCAGTTCTTC.

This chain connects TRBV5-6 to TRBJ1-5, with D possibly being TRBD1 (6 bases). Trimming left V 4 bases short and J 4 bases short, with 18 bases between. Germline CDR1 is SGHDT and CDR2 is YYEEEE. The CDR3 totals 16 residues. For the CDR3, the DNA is TGTGCCAGCAGCCAATTATCCTTACAGGGTAATCAGCCCCAGCATTTT. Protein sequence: CASSQLSLQGNQPQHF.

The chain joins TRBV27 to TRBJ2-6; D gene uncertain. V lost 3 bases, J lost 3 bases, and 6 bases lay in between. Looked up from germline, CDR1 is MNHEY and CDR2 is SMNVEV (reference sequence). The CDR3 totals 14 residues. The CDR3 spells CASSFSGGANVLTF. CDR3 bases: TGTGCCAGCAGTTTTTCCGGTGGGGCCAACGTCCTGACTTTC.

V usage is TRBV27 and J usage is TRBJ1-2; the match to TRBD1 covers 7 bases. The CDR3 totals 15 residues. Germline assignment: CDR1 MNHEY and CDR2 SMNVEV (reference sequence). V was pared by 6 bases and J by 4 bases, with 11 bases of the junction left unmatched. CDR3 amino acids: CASSSSGQPGYGYTF. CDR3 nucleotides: TGTGCCAGCAGCTCCTCGGGACAGCCTGGCTATGGCTACACCTTC.

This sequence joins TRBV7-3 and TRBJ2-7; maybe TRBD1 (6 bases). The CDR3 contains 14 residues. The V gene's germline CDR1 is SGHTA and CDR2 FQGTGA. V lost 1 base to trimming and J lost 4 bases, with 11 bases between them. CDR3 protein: CASSLRTDGYEQYF. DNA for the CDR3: TGTGCCAGCAGCTTAAGGACAGATGGGTACGAGCAGTACTTC.

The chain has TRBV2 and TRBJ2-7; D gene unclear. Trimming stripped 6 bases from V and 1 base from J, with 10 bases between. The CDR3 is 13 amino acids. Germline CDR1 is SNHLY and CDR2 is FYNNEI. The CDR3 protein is CASSSELSYEQYF. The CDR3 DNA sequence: TGTGCCAGCAGCTCAGAGCTTTCCTACGAGCAGTACTTC.

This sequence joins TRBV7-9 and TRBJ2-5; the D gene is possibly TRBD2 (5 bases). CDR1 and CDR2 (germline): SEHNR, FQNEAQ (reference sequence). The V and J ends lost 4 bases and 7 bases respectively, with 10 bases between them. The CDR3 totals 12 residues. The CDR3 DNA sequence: TGTGCCAGCAGCTACCCCCGGGGGACCCAGTACTTC. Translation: CASSYPRGTQYF. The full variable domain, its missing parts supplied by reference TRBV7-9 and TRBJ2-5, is DTGVSQNPRHKITKRGQNVTFRCDPISEHNRLYWYRQTLGQGPEFLTYFQNEAQLEKSRLLSDRFSAERPKGSFSTLEIQRTEQGDSAMYLCASSYPRGTQYFGPGTRLLVL.

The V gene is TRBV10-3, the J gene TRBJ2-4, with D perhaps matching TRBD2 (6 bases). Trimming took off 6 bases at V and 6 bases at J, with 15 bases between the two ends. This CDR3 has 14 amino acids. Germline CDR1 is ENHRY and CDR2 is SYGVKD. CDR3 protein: CAISQGLYGNIQYF. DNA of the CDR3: TGTGCCATCAGCCAGGGACTTTATGGAAACATTCAGTACTTC.

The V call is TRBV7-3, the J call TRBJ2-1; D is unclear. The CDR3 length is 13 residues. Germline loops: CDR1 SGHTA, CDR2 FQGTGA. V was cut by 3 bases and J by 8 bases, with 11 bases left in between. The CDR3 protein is CASSLAIRDEQFF. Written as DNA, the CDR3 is TGTGCCAGCAGCTTGGCAATTCGGGATGAGCAGTTCTTC.

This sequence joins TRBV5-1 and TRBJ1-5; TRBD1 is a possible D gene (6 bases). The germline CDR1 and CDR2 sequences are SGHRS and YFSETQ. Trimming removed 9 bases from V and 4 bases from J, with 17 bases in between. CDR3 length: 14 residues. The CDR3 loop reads CAIRDKKHNQPQHF. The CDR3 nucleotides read TGCGCCATCCGGGACAAGAAACATAATCAGCCCCAGCATTTT. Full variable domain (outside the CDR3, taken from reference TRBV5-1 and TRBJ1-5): KAGVTQTPRYLIKTRGQQVTLSCSPISGHRSVSWYQQTPGQGLQFLFEYFSETQRNKGNFPGRFSGRQFSNSRSEMNVSTLELGDSALYLCAIRDKKHNQPQHFGDGTRLSIL.

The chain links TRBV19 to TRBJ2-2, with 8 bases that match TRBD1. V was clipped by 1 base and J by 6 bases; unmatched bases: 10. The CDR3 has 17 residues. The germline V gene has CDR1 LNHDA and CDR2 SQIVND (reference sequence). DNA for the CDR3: TGTGCCAGTAGTATAGCCCCCCAGGGGGCGCGGTCCGGGGAGCTGTTTTTT. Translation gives CASSIAPQGARSGELFF.

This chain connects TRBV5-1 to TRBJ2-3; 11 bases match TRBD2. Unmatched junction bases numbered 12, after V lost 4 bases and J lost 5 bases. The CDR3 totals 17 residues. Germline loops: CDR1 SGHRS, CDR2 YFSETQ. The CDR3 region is CASSLTGGLAGKDTQYF. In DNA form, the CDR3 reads TGCGCCAGCAGCCTAACCGGCGGACTAGCGGGCAAAGATACGCAGTATTTT.

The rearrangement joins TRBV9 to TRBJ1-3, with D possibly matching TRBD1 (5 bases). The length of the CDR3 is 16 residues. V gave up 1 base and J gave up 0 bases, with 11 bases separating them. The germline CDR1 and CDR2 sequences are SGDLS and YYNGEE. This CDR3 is CASSVSAGGSGNTIYF. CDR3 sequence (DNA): TGTGCCAGCAGCGTATCTGCCGGGGGCTCTGGAAACACCATATATTTT.

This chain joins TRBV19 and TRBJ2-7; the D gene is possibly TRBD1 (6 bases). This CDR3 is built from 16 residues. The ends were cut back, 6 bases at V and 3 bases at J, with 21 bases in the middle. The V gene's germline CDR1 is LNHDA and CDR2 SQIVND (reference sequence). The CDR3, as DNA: TGTGCCAGTAGCGACCGGACAGACCAATATCGCTACGAGCAGTACTTC. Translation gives CASSDRTDQYRYEQYF.

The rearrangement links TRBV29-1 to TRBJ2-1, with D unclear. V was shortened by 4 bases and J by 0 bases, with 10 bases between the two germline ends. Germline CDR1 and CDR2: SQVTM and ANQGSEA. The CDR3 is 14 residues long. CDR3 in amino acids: CSVARRLSYNEQFF. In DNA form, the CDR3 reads TGCAGCGTTGCCCGGCGCCTCTCCTACAATGAGCAGTTCTTC.

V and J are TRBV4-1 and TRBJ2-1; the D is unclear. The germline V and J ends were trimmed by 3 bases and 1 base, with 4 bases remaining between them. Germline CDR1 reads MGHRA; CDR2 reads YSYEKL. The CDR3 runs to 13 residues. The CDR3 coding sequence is TGCGCCAGCAGCCAGTATTCCTACAATGAGCAGTTCTTC. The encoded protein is CASSQYSYNEQFF.

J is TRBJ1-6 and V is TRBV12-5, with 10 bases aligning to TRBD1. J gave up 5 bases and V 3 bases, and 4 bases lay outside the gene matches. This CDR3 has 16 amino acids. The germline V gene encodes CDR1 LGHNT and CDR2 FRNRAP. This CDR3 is CASGFFGTGDNSPLHF. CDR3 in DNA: TGTGCTAGTGGTTTTTTTGGGACAGGGGATAATTCACCCCTCCACTTT.

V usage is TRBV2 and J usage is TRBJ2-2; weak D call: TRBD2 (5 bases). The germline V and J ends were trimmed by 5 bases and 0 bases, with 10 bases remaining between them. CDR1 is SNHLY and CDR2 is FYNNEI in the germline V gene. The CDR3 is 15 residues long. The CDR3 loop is CASSSGGPNTGELFF. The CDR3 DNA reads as TGTGCCAGCAGTTCGGGCGGGCCGAACACCGGGGAGCTGTTTTTT.